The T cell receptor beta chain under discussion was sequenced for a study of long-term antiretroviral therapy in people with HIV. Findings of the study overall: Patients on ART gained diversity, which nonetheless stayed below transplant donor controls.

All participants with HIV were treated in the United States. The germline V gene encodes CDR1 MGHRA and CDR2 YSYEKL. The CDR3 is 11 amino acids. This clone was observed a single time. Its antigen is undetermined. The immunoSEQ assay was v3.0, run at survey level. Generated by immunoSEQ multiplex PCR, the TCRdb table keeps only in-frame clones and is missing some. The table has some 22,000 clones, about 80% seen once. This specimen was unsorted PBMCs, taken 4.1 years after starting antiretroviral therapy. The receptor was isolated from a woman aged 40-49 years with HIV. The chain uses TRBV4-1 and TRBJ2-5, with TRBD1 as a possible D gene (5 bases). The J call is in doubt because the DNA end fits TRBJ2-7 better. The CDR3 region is CASSLGHEQYF. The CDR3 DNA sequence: TGCGCCAGCAGCTTGGGGCACGAGCAGTACTTC.